The present TCR beta chain was sequenced within a study of cytomegalovirus exposure and HLA in healthy donors. Study observations and caveats: Cytomegalovirus-associated TCR beta chains were listed, numbering some 170.

In regard to this clone: The antigen is undetermined.

Assay used: immunoSEQ multiplex PCR; TCRdb lists only in-frame clones, some missing. The sample lists roughly 200,000 clones, roughly 77% occurring once. Germline CDR1 reads SGHTA; CDR2 reads FQGNSA. The CDR3 is 15 amino acids. Trimming removed 2 bases at V and 8 bases at J, with 16 bases between. This rearrangement joins TRBV7-2 to TRBJ2-1; TRBD2 might be the D (5 bases). The sequenced material came from PBMCs. The source of this sequence is a woman aged 25 to 39 in good health and CMV-seronegative. The DNA for the CDR3 is TGTGCCAGCAGCTTAACCCCTGTTCCTAGCTATGAGCAGTTCTTC. This translates into CASSLTPVPSYEQFF.